Following are 20 T cell receptor beta chains from one sample sequenced in a study of beta chain features in type 1 diabetes. All of the isolated RNA was reverse transcribed, so expressed TCRB transcripts were sequenced. Clones were read by immunoSEQ multiplex PCR, and TCRdb kept only the in-frame ones, dropping some. The table has 35,000 or so clones, around 60% seen once. The sequencing input was Tregs from blood. These TCRs come from a woman aged 25 to 39 in good health.

This chain uses TRBV4-2 with TRBJ1-2; the match to TRBD1 covers 10 bases. The CDR3 has 17 residues. After removal of 4 bases from V and 4 bases from J, the junction contained 12 bases not matched to a gene. Germline assignment: CDR1 LGHNA and CDR2 YNFKEQ. The CDR3 spells CASSLPGQGLRTYGYTF. The CDR3 coding sequence is TGTGCCAGCAGCCTCCCGGGACAGGGGTTACGGACCTATGGCTACACCTTC.

The V call is TRBV4-3, the J call TRBJ2-5; 12 bases agree with TRBD2. V shed 4 bases, J shed 6 bases, and the junction held 9 bases outside the gene matches. There are 16 residues in the CDR3. Germline V gives CDR1 LGHNA, CDR2 YSLEER. CDR3 region: CASSPGLAGTRKTQYF. The CDR3, as DNA: TGCGCCAGCAGCCCAGGACTAGCGGGAACACGGAAGACCCAGTACTTC.

This clone has a handful of counts. The chain has TRBV19 and TRBJ2-7, with 10 bases identical to TRBD2. Losses at the gene ends were 0 bases for V and 4 bases for J; bases not matched to a gene: 6. CDR1 LNHDA and CDR2 SQIVND come from the germline V gene (reference sequence). This CDR3 is 16 amino acids long. CDR3 coding DNA: TGTGCCAGTAGTATAGATTCTAGCGGGAGTCTTTACGAGCAGTACTTC. This sequence encodes CASSIDSSGSLYEQYF.

The chain combines TRBV14 with TRBJ1-2; possibly TRBD1 for D (6 bases). The CDR3 loop spans 18 amino acids. Germline CDR1 reads SGHDN; CDR2 reads FVKESK. V was cut by 4 bases and J by 7 bases, with 28 bases left in between. The CDR3 reads CASSPRGYLQGAIGGYTF. CDR3 sequence (DNA): TGTGCCAGCAGCCCCCGAGGCTACCTACAGGGAGCTATCGGTGGCTACACCTTC.

The chain combines TRBV11-2 with TRBJ2-7, with D perhaps matching TRBD1 (5 bases). CDR1 is SGHAT and CDR2 is FQNNGV in the germline V gene. V dropped 1 base and J dropped 2 bases, with 6 bases sitting between them. The CDR3 runs 13 residues. Here the CDR3 DNA reads TGTGCCAGCAGCTTAGGACAGCCCTACGAGCAGTACTTC. Translating it yields CASSLGQPYEQYF.

This clone was picked up a small number of times. This chain uses TRBV7-9 with TRBJ1-1; 9 nucleotides match TRBD1. Unmatched junction bases numbered 6, after V lost 6 bases and J lost 7 bases. From germline, CDR1 is SEHNR and CDR2 FQNEAQ (reference sequence). The CDR3 consists of 13 residues. The CDR3 here is CASSVQGANEAFF. CDR3 bases: TGTGCCAGCAGTGTACAGGGGGCCAATGAAGCTTTCTTT. The entire variable domain, with the rest obtained from reference TRBV7-9 and TRBJ1-1, is as follows: DTGVSQNPRHKITKRGQNVTFRCDPISEHNRLYWYRQTLGQGPEFLTYFQNEAQLEKSRLLSDRFSAERPKGSFSTLEIQRTEQGDSAMYLCASSVQGANEAFFGQGTRLTVV.

The chain is built from TRBV28 and TRBJ1-2, with D hard to call. The CDR3 is 12 amino acids. Trimming removed 8 bases from V and 8 bases from J, with 15 bases in between. CDR1 and CDR2 from the germline V gene are MDHEN and SYDVKM. The CDR3 protein is CASAYGPGGYTF. CDR3 DNA: TGTGCCAGCGCGTACGGGCCGGGAGGCTACACCTTC.

The chain combines TRBV2 with TRBJ2-3; 9 nucleotides agree with TRBD1. The CDR3 spans 16 residues. J lost 2 bases, V lost 3 bases, and 6 bases had no gene match. The germline gives CDR1 SNHLY, CDR2 FYNNEI. The CDR3 sequence is CASSDGDRGYTDTQYF. The CDR3 region has the DNA TGTGCCAGCAGTGATGGAGACAGGGGGTACACAGATACGCAGTATTTT. The full variable domain, in which reference TRBV2 and TRBJ2-3 provide the parts outside the CDR3, is EPEVTQTPSHQVTQMGQEVILRCVPISNHLYFYWYRQILGQKVEFLVSFYNNEISEKSEIFDDQFSVERPDGSNFTLKIRSTKLEDSAMYFCASSDGDRGYTDTQYFGPGTRLTVL.

The table lists this clone with a count of one. V usage is TRBV10-3 and J usage is TRBJ2-4; D is possibly TRBD1 (7 bases). With 3 bases removed from V and 3 bases from J, the gap between germline ends came to 15 bases. The CDR3 is 16 residues long. Germline CDR1 and CDR2: ENHRY and SYGVKD. This CDR3 reads CAISDQQGGGKNIQYF. CDR3 DNA sequence: TGTGCCATCAGTGATCAGCAGGGGGGAGGCAAAAACATTCAGTACTTC.

The CDR3 nucleotides are TGTGCCAGCAGTTACGGGACAGGGTCCGTATCCGGCTACACCTTC. It yields the protein CASSYGTGSVSGYTF. The chain carries TRBV6-6 and TRBJ1-2, with TRBD1 matching 9 bases. From germline, CDR1 is MNHNY and CDR2 SVGAGI (reference sequence). The J segment lost 8 bases and the V segment lost 2 bases, leaving 9 bases of the junction unmatched. CDR3 length: 15 amino acids.

The rearrangement joins TRBV9 to TRBJ2-1, with 9 bases fitting TRBD2. The CDR3 loop spans 15 amino acids. Germline assignment: CDR1 SGDLS and CDR2 YYNGEE. V was pared by 4 bases and J by 5 bases, with 7 bases of the junction left unmatched. The DNA of the CDR3 is TGTGCCAGCAGCTTAATAGCGGGAGTCAACAATGAGCAGTTCTTC. It translates to CASSLIAGVNNEQFF.

The chain employs TRBV9 and TRBJ2-1; 7 bases line up with TRBD2. V was clipped by 2 bases and J by 0 bases; unmatched bases: 11. The CDR3 totals 18 residues. CDR1 SGDLS and CDR2 YYNGEE come from the germline V gene. The CDR3, as DNA: TGTGCCAGCAGCGTTCTAGCGGCCCGTTTTAGCTCCTACAATGAGCAGTTCTTC. Residues: CASSVLAARFSSYNEQFF.

This clone has a handful of counts. The chain joins TRBV4-3 to TRBJ1-5; D gene unclear. Germline loops: CDR1 LGHNA, CDR2 YSLEER. The CDR3 has 15 residues. Trimming removed 1 base from V and 0 bases from J, with 7 bases in between. CDR3 loop: CASSQGHFSNQPQHF. The CDR3 DNA reads TGCGCCAGCAGCCAAGGACACTTTAGCAATCAGCCCCAGCATTTT.

This clone was recorded a few times. The gene calls are TRBV5-1 and TRBJ2-7; D call uncertain. This CDR3 is built from 13 residues. Germline assignment: CDR1 SGHRS and CDR2 YFSETQ. Trimming left V 4 bases short and J 6 bases short, with 14 bases between. The CDR3 here is CASSVTLSSEQYF. For the CDR3, the DNA is TGCGCCAGCAGCGTTACATTAAGTTCCGAGCAGTACTTC.

This clone was picked up a small number of times. This chain joins TRBV7-9 and TRBJ2-3; weak D call: TRBD2 (7 bases). CDR1 SEHNR and CDR2 FQNEAQ come from the germline V gene (reference sequence). The CDR3 is 15 amino acids. The ends were cut back, 4 bases at V and 3 bases at J, with 14 bases in the middle. CDR3 loop: CASSSTGGATDTQYF. The CDR3 DNA is TGTGCCAGCAGCTCAACGGGGGGCGCGACAGATACGCAGTATTTT.

J is TRBJ2-1 and V is TRBV5-1; 8 bases line up with TRBD2. The V and J ends lost 0 bases and 6 bases, in that order; junction bases with no gene match: 11. CDR3 size: 17 residues. The germline V gene has CDR1 SGHRS and CDR2 YFSETQ. The CDR3 sequence: CASSLAALAGATNEQFF. The CDR3 region has the DNA TGCGCCAGCAGCTTGGCTGCGCTAGCGGGTGCTACCAATGAGCAGTTCTTC. The full variable domain, completed using reference TRBV5-1 and TRBJ2-1, is KAGVTQTPRYLIKTRGQQVTLSCSPISGHRSVSWYQQTPGQGLQFLFEYFSETQRNKGNFPGRFSGRQFSNSRSEMNVSTLELGDSALYLCASSLAALAGATNEQFFGPGTRLTVL.

This clone was observed a handful of times. The CDR3 protein is CASSLFPARFLATDTQYF. CDR3 nucleotide sequence: TGTGCCAGCAGTTTATTCCCCGCTAGATTCTTAGCAACAGATACGCAGTATTTT. The chain combines TRBV27 with TRBJ2-3, with unresolved D. The CDR3 sequence is 18 residues long. Deletions cut 1 base from V and 3 bases from J, with 20 bases between. Germline V gene sequence: CDR1 MNHEY, CDR2 SMNVEV (reference sequence).

This chain uses TRBV27 with TRBJ2-1, with 9 bases fitting TRBD2. Germline V gene sequence: CDR1 MNHEY, CDR2 SMNVEV (reference sequence). V shed 6 bases, J shed 9 bases, and the junction held 6 bases outside the gene matches. CDR3 length: 13 residues. The CDR3 DNA reads as TGTGCCAGCAGACCAGCGGGGGGAAGTGAGCAGTTCTTC. Translated: CASRPAGGSEQFF.

The CDR3 nucleotides are TGTGCCAGCGCGGGAGCCGATAATTCACCCCTCCACTTT. Residues: CASAGADNSPLHF. The chain uses TRBV7-2 and TRBJ1-6; D call uncertain. The CDR3 runs to 13 residues. V was trimmed by 8 bases and J by 5 bases, leaving 10 bases between them. Per the germline V gene, CDR1 is SGHTA and CDR2 is FQGNSA. Full variable domain (missing parts from reference TRBV7-2 and TRBJ1-6): GAGVSQSPSNKVTEKGKDVELRCDPISGHTALYWYRQSLGQGLEFLIYFQGNSAPDKSGLPSDRFSAERTGGSVSTLTIQRTQQEDSAVYLCASAGADNSPLHFGNGTRLTVT.

In its sample, this clone was seen a few times. The genes are TRBV5-4 and TRBJ2-4, with 7 bases identical to TRBD2. Germline-derived CDR1 and CDR2 are SGHNT and YYREEE (reference sequence). V lost 1 base to trimming and J lost 3 bases; unmatched junction nucleotides: 10. The CDR3 is 17 amino acids. In nucleotides, the CDR3 is TGTGCCAGCAGCTTGCTAGGCGGGAGTTTTGTCAAAAACATTCAGTACTTC. Amino acids: CASSLLGGSFVKNIQYF.